This T cell receptor beta chain was profiled in a study of cytomegalovirus exposure and HLA in healthy donors. Study-level results: For most TCR beta V segments, an earlier analysis put the productive rate at about 87% or about 30% of the time. A later analysis found common viral pathogens apparently linked to several of the most significant clusters.

It was with 60 Vbeta and 13 Jbeta primers that the PCR ran. Generated by immunoSEQ multiplex PCR, the TCRdb table keeps only in-frame clones and is missing some. The table includes 150,000 to 250,000 clones, around 78% detected once. Losses at the gene ends were 0 bases for V and 6 bases for J; bases not matched to a gene: 3. Germline CDR1 WNHNN, CDR2 SYGVQD (reference sequence). The CDR3 sequence is 14 residues long. About this clone itself: Its target is unknown.

The sequence derives from a man aged 25 to 40 in good health and CMV-seronegative. V and J are TRBV10-1 and TRBJ2-7, with 9 bases aligning to TRBD1. Source material: PBMCs. The DNA for the CDR3 is TGCGCCAGCAGTGAGTCGGGGACAGGGCTCGAGCAGTACTTC. The encoded protein is CASSESGTGLEQYF.